The text below deals with one TCR beta chain. Its antigen is unknown. Mismatch with germline at one junction end may stem from a read error. The tumor samples were collected prior to definitive surgery or chemotherapy. The CDR3 spans 14 residues. The germline V gene has CDR1 SNHLY and CDR2 FYNNEI. This sample was included in a study of high-grade serous ovarian cancer treatment subgroups. Study results and limitations: TCR clonal relatedness correlated positively with neoantigen level.

TCRdb's table, derived via immunoSEQ multiplex PCR, lists solely in-frame clones and lacks some. The table lists 7,500 or so clones, more than 60% of them singletons. The sequence came from a human donor with high-grade serous ovarian cancer. The rearrangement links TRBV2 to TRBJ1-2; D gene uncertain. The sequenced sample consisted of tumor tissue. The CDR3 loop is CASRITEFHYGCTF. CDR3 sequence (DNA): TGTGCCAGCAGGATTACAGAGTTCCACTATGGCTGCACCTTC.